What follows is one T cell receptor beta chain and its context. This entry belongs to a study of cytomegalovirus exposure and HLA in healthy donors. Primers: 60 Vbeta forward and 13 Jbeta reverse. Data came from immunoSEQ multiplex PCR; TCRdb stores just in-frame clones and leaves some out. This sample carries roughly 200,000 clones, just over 75% of them seen once, and the ten largest clones take less than 2%. This TCR came from a man younger than 45 in good health and CMV-seronegative. Sequencing was carried out using PBMCs.

The CDR3 sequence: CASSSLAFYNEQFF. The CDR3 DNA reads as TGTGCCAGCAGTTCACTAGCGTTCTACAATGAGCAGTTCTTC. The J gene is TRBJ2-1, the V gene TRBV28, with 7 nucleotides matching TRBD2. This CDR3 is 14 amino acids long. Unmatched junction bases numbered 3, after V lost 4 bases and J lost 3 bases. CDR1 and CDR2 from the germline V gene are MDHEN and SYDVKM. Using reference TRBV28 and TRBJ2-1 for the parts outside the CDR3, the full variable domain is DVKVTQSSRYLVKRTGEKVFLECVQDMDHENMFWYRQDPGLGLRLIYFSYDVKMKEKGDIPEGYSVSREKKERFSLILESASTNQTSMYLCASSSLAFYNEQFFGPGTRLTVL.